This T cell receptor beta chain is from a study of coeliac disease. Each fraction contributed one approximately 490,000-cell aliquot for sequencing. This clone is deemed large. Its antigen remains unknown. Assay: immunoSEQ multiplex PCR; the TCRdb copy retains only in-frame clones and omits some. The data hold more than 1,200 clones, with around three fifths observed a single time. Study results and caveats: TRB repertoires were largely private, with most amino acid sequences found in only one sample.

CDR1 and CDR2 from the germline V gene are SGHNT and YYREEE (reference sequence). V dropped 0 bases and J dropped 1 base, with 7 bases sitting between them. The length of the CDR3 is 14 residues. This rearrangement joins TRBV5-4 to TRBJ1-1, with D maybe TRBD1 (6 bases). What was sequenced was intraepithelial lymphocytes from the gut. The sequence derives from a woman in her forties or fifties with celiac disease on a gluten-free diet. CDR3 sequence (DNA): TGTGCCAGCAGCTTGGGGACAGAGAACACTGAAGCTTTCTTT. This translates into CASSLGTENTEAFF.